This entry features one TCR beta chain sequence. The data belong to a study of cytotoxic CD8 clonotypes in ibrutinib-treated CLL. Assay used: immunoSEQ multiplex PCR; TCRdb lists only in-frame clones, some missing. The sample holds about 150,000 clones, 75% to 85% seen once. The CDR3 has 17 amino acids. From germline, CDR1 is SGHRS and CDR2 YFSETQ. The V gene end was trimmed by 4 bases and the J gene end by 1 base; junction bases not matched to a gene: 6. The sample was PBMCs, taken after 12 months of ibrutinib treatment. The V and J genes are TRBV5-1 and TRBJ2-2; 11 nucleotides line up with TRBD2. This sequence originates from a human donor with chronic lymphocytic leukemia. The CDR3 region is CASSPGLADRNTGELFF. The CDR3 nucleotides read TGCGCCAGCAGCCCGGGACTAGCGGACAGGAACACCGGGGAGCTGTTTTTT.